This T cell receptor (beta chain) stems from a study of T cell repertoires in cytomegalovirus infection. From the reads, TCRdb called clonotypes with MiXCR, one entry per CDR3 protein. The sample contains about 450,000 distinct CDR3 sequences, 30% to 40% of which appear only once. Study outcomes and limitations: CMV carriers having the relevant HLA were flagged by cumulative public TCR beta family frequency. Ex vivo responses were dominated by HLA-C-restricted CMV-specific TCR beta clonotypes.

With 2 bases removed from V and 3 bases from J, the gap between germline ends came to 8 bases. The CDR3 is 13 amino acids. This clonotype was detected a few times. Its antigen is currently unknown. The source of this sequence is a human donor in good health (CMV status not recorded). Some clones in this sample may be carry-over from other donors' samples. The gene calls are TRBV12-3 or TRBV12-4 and TRBJ2-7; D is unclear. Sequenced material: PBMCs. For the CDR3, the DNA is TGTGCCAGCAGTTTACCCCCCCTCTACGAGCAGTACTTC. Amino acids: CASSLPPLYEQYF.